This entry describes one TCR beta chain. No antigen is known for it. This record belongs to a study of T cell responses to AZD1222 COVID-19 vaccine. General observations from the study: The CD4 TCRs associated with vaccination extended across spike and predominated at 160-218 and 743-854. Researchers took repertoire samples only after the peak T cell response had come. Just a handful of AZD1222 recipients were seropositive at baseline.

Some clones are missing from TCRdb's copy, which holds only in-frame ones; the method was immunoSEQ multiplex PCR. This repertoire shows tens of thousands of clones, roughly 90% found once; its top ten account for 6.9%. Trimming at V came to 1 base and at J to 5 bases, leaving 6 bases not matched to a gene. Looked up from germline, CDR1 is MNHNS and CDR2 is SASEGT. This CDR3 region has 16 residues. Sequenced material: peripheral blood, taken 28 days after the second AZD1222 dose. V and J are TRBV6-1 and TRBJ2-1, with 9 bases matching TRBD1. The source is an adult who received the AZD1222 COVID-19 vaccine. The CDR3 bases are TGTGCCAGCAGTGAAGTAACAGGGGGCGGCCACAATGAGCAGTTCTTC. Its protein product is CASSEVTGGGHNEQFF.